Below, 20 T cell receptor beta chains from the same sample are listed, as sequenced in a study of shared clonotypes between healthy human individuals. Clones were read by immunoSEQ multiplex PCR, and TCRdb kept only the in-frame ones, dropping some. The sample comprises roughly 2.2 million clones, just over 90% of which are singletons, and 0.35% to 0.5% rests with the top ten. The material sequenced was naive CD4+ T cells from PBMCs. Stated subset: CD45RA+ positively selected. These receptors originate from a young man in good health. Some clones in this sample may be carry-over from other donors' samples.

The chain employs TRBV21-1 and TRBJ2-2; the table gives TRBD2 as D, unverified against the DNA. TRBV21-1 is assigned pseudogene status. The CDR3 covers 15 residues. CDR3 residues: CASSKGGETTGELFF. DNA of the CDR3: TGTGCCAGCAGCAAAGGAGGTGAAACGACCGGGGAGCTGTTTTTT.

The V and J genes are TRBV5-8 and TRBJ2-5; 8 bases align to TRBD1. The CDR3 is made up of 17 amino acids. Germline-derived CDR1 and CDR2 are SGHTS and YDEGEE. J lost 3 bases, V lost 2 bases, and 12 bases had no gene match. CDR3 amino acids: CASSLVGSGGHEETQYF. The CDR3, as DNA: TGTGCCAGCAGCTTAGTCGGGTCAGGGGGCCACGAAGAGACCCAGTACTTC.

As for this clone: Other nucleotide sequences from this sample produce the same CDR3. The rearrangement links TRBV9 to TRBJ2-5; possibly TRBD1 for D (5 bases). The CDR3 extends over 13 amino acids. CDR1 and CDR2 (germline): SGDLS, YYNGEE. Deletions cut 1 base from V and 4 bases from J, with 8 bases between. CDR3 in amino acids: CASSVSGSETQYF. The CDR3 DNA reads TGTGCCAGCAGCGTATCAGGGTCAGAGACCCAGTACTTC.

A word on this clone: Relative to the germline gene, one junction end is altered; a read error may explain this. The chain carries TRBV7-2 and TRBJ1-1, with D possibly matching TRBD1 (6 bases). The germline gives CDR1 SGHTA, CDR2 FQGNSA. This CDR3 comprises 15 residues. In DNA, the CDR3 is TGTGCCAGCAGCCTAGCGCAGGGGTGGGACACTGAAGCTTTCTTT. Protein product: CASSLAQGWDTEAFF. The variable domain in full, completed from reference TRBV7-2 and TRBJ1-1, reads GAGVSQSPSNKVTEKGKDVELRCDPISGHTALYWYRQSLGQGLEFLIYFQGNSAPDKSGLPSDRFSAERTGGSVSTLTIQRTQQEDSAVYLCASSLAQGWDTEAFFGQGTRLTVV.

In this sample, this clone turned up once. This sequence joins TRBV28 and TRBJ2-5; 7 bases map to TRBD1. Trimming cost V 6 bases and J 1 base; bases outside gene matches: 8. Germline values: CDR1 MDHEN, CDR2 SYDVKM. The CDR3 loop spans 15 amino acids. The chain's CDR3 is CASSRPTGVQETQYF. The CDR3 DNA sequence: TGTGCCAGCAGCCGACCAACAGGGGTCCAAGAGACCCAGTACTTC.

V and J are TRBV5-1 and TRBJ2-7; D not resolved. Trimming cost V 4 bases and J 5 bases, with 16 bases left between them. Germline CDR1 SGHRS, CDR2 YFSETQ. The length of the CDR3 is 14 residues. The CDR3 DNA is TGCGCCAGCAGCCATACGGGTGGCATCGACGAGCAGTACTTC. It yields the protein CASSHTGGIDEQYF. Using reference TRBV5-1 and TRBJ2-7 for the parts outside the CDR3, the full variable domain is KAGVTQTPRYLIKTRGQQVTLSCSPISGHRSVSWYQQTPGQGLQFLFEYFSETQRNKGNFPGRFSGRQFSNSRSEMNVSTLELGDSALYLCASSHTGGIDEQYFGPGTRLTVT.

The chain combines TRBV11-2 with TRBJ2-2; TRBD2 matches at 7 bases. The CDR3 extends over 15 amino acids. J was trimmed by 4 bases and V by 3 bases; bases with no gene match: 5. Germline V gene sequence: CDR1 SGHAT, CDR2 FQNNGV. The CDR3 DNA follows: TGTGCCAGCAGCTTTCGACTAGCTTTCACCGGGGAGCTGTTTTTT. This encodes CASSFRLAFTGELFF.

The V and J genes are TRBV29-1 and TRBJ2-3; D is tentatively TRBD1 or TRBD2 (5 bases each). The CDR3 covers 16 residues. The germline V and J ends were trimmed by 7 bases and 3 bases, with 23 bases remaining between them. CDR1 and CDR2 (germline): SQVTM, ANQGSEA. CDR3 sequence (DNA): TGCAGCGCCGAGGGGCACCTCTTGGGACCAACAGATACGCAGTATTTT. The encoded protein is CSAEGHLLGPTDTQYF.

CDR3 bases: TGTGCCAGCAGTTTTGCCAGGGTGGGATATGGCTACACCTTC. This codes for CASSFARVGYGYTF. The rearrangement joins TRBV28 to TRBJ1-2; maybe TRBD1 (5 bases). This CDR3 is built from 14 residues. Germline V gene sequence: CDR1 MDHEN, CDR2 SYDVKM. V lost 3 bases and J 5 bases, leaving 13 bases between the germline ends.

This chain links TRBV7-2 with TRBJ2-7, with D perhaps TRBD2 (5 bases). V dropped 5 bases and J dropped 4 bases, with 15 bases sitting between them. The V gene's germline CDR1 is SGHTA and CDR2 FQGNSA. The CDR3 contains 14 residues. The DNA of the CDR3 is TGTGCCAGCAGCCCCCAACTAGTTCTATACGAGCAGTACTTC. Translating gives CASSPQLVLYEQYF.

CDR3 nucleotide sequence: TGTGCCAGCAGTGGTATATCAGGGGTCGGGGAGACCCAGTACTTC. As protein: CASSGISGVGETQYF. The chain links TRBV2 to TRBJ2-5; D may be TRBD1 (6 bases). The CDR3 consists of 15 residues. Germline V CDR1 and CDR2: SNHLY, FYNNEI. With 4 bases removed from V and 5 bases from J, the gap between germline ends came to 17 bases. The whole variable domain, filled in from reference TRBV2 and TRBJ2-5, reads EPEVTQTPSHQVTQMGQEVILRCVPISNHLYFYWYRQILGQKVEFLVSFYNNEISEKSEIFDDQFSVERPDGSNFTLKIRSTKLEDSAMYFCASSGISGVGETQYFGPGTRLLVL.

This chain uses TRBV15 with TRBJ2-1, with D tentatively TRBD1 (5 bases). V gave up 5 bases and J gave up 4 bases, with 15 bases separating them. Germline V gene lookup returns CDR1 LNHNV and CDR2 YYDKDF (reference sequence). The CDR3 is 15 residues long. Here the CDR3 reads CATSAGRPSYNEQFF. The CDR3 DNA sequence: TGTGCCACCAGCGCAGGGCGGCCATCGTACAATGAGCAGTTCTTC.

This chain uses TRBV4-1 with TRBJ1-2; 9 bases are a match to TRBD1. V was clipped by 4 bases and J by 0 bases; unmatched bases: 9. The germline V gene encodes CDR1 MGHRA and CDR2 YSYEKL. This CDR3 spans 17 amino acids. Here the CDR3 reads CASSPGQGRSANYGYTF. The CDR3 DNA reads as TGCGCCAGCAGCCCAGGACAGGGGAGATCAGCTAACTATGGCTACACCTTC.

This CDR3 reads CASSSGRVGDHQPQHF. Here the CDR3 DNA reads TGTGCCAGCAGCAGCGGTCGGGTAGGAGACCATCAGCCCCAGCATTTT. The V and J genes are TRBV7-3 and TRBJ1-5, with D unclear. The CDR3 extends over 16 amino acids. Per germline, CDR1 SGHTA and CDR2 FQGTGA. V was clipped by 5 bases and J by 5 bases, with 19 bases between them.

This chain joins TRBV11-3 and TRBJ2-5; 7 bases match TRBD1. Trimming took 3 bases from V and 5 from J; bases not matched to a gene: 3. The CDR3 loop spans 13 amino acids. In germline, CDR1 is SGHNT, CDR2 YENEEA. The CDR3 DNA follows: TGTGCCAGCAGCTTCATGACAGGGGAGACCCAGTACTTC. Its protein product is CASSFMTGETQYF.

The rearrangement uses TRBV4-1 and TRBJ1-5, with D unclear. The CDR3 runs 17 residues. Germline CDR1 is MGHRA and CDR2 is YSYEKL. The ends were cut back, 0 bases at V and 0 bases at J, with 12 bases in the middle. DNA for the CDR3: TGCGCCAGCAGCCAAGATGTCTGGGCAGATAGCAATCAGCCCCAGCATTTT. It encodes CASSQDVWADSNQPQHF.

About this clone itself: At the DNA level, this CDR3 is encoded by other sequences in the same sample as well. The CDR3 is CASSLAPGSEAFF. CDR3 DNA: TGCGCCAGCAGCTTGGCCCCAGGGTCTGAAGCTTTCTTT. The V gene is TRBV5-1, the J gene TRBJ1-1; a possible D gene is TRBD1 (5 bases). The CDR3 runs 13 residues. CDR1 and CDR2 (germline): SGHRS, YFSETQ. The V end lost 0 bases, the J end lost 6 bases, and 9 bases lay between the germline ends.

J is TRBJ2-3 and V is TRBV14; TRBD2 might be the D (5 bases). Germline CDR1 and CDR2: SGHDN and FVKESK. This CDR3 is 14 amino acids long. The V gene lost 4 bases and the J gene lost 3 bases, with 11 bases spanning the gap. This chain's CDR3 is CASSRGGWTDTQYF. Here the CDR3 DNA reads TGTGCCAGCAGCCGAGGAGGATGGACAGATACGCAGTATTTT.

This chain uses TRBV18 with TRBJ2-7; 9 bases line up with TRBD2. With 3 bases clipped from V and 3 bases from J, the junction kept 6 bases outside the gene matches. CDR1 KGHSH and CDR2 LQKENI come from the germline V gene. This CDR3 is built from 15 residues. The CDR3 DNA is TGTGCCAGCTCACCGTACCATAGCGGGGGCTACGAGCAGTACTTC. Protein sequence: CASSPYHSGGYEQYF.

The chain employs TRBV27 and TRBJ2-7, with D maybe TRBD2 (6 bases). The V and J ends lost 4 bases and 0 bases respectively, with 13 bases between them. CDR1 MNHEY and CDR2 SMNVEV come from the germline V gene (reference sequence). The CDR3 consists of 15 residues. CDR3: CASSWSGRSSYEQYF. The CDR3 nucleotides read TGTGCCAGCAGTTGGTCCGGGAGAAGCTCCTACGAGCAGTACTTC.